This section outlines one T cell receptor (beta chain) sequence together with its context. The CDR3 is 14 residues long. Germline V lookup: CDR1 SGHAT, CDR2 FQNNGV. Trimming pared 6 bases from V and 1 base from J, leaving 13 bases between. Source study methods: Amplification of reference gene primers was used by the study to estimate nucleated cell counts. Libraries were prepared by immunoSEQ multiplex PCR; TCRdb keeps only in-frame clonotypes and omits some of them. V and J calls and clone size are given by that table; D and trimming were obtained from the DNA. The table lists about 60,000 clones, just under 90% of them singletons, with approximately 1.5% in the top ten. The data originate from a study of blood T cell repertoires in COVID-19. Looking at the study overall: Material from acute and convalescent COVID-19 was sourced from the United States, Italy and Spain. Nucleic acid was either cDNA or gDNA, and it came from T cells, B-cell-depleted T cells, or PBMCs.

The TCR was taken from a man aged 55-75 years with acute or convalescent COVID-19. The chain recombines TRBV11-2 with TRBJ2-7, with D possibly matching TRBD1 (6 bases). What was sequenced was peripheral blood. In DNA form, the CDR3 reads TGTGCCAGCAGACGCTTGACAGGTTCCTACGAGCAGTACTTC. Protein sequence: CASRRLTGSYEQYF.